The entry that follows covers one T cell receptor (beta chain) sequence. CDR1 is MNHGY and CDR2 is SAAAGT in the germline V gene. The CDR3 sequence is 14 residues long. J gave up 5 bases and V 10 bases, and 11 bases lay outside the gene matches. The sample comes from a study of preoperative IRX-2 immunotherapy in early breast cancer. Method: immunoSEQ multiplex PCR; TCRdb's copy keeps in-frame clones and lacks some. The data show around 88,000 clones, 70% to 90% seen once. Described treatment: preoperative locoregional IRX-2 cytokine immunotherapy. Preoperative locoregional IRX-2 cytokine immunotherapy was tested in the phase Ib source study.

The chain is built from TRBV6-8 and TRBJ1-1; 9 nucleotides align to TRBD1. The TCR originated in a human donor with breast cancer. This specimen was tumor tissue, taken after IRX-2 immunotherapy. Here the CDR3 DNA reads TGTGCCAACACGCCGGGACAGGGATATACTGAAGCTTTCTTT. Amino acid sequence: CANTPGQGYTEAFF.